Each of the 5 T cell receptor beta chains below was sequenced from the same sample in a study of radiotherapy plus CTLA-4 blockade in lung cancer. TCRdb's copy holds only in-frame clones and misses some; the assay was immunoSEQ multiplex PCR. This sample carries about 85,000 clones, roughly 86% of them seen once, and the ten largest clones take around 2%. The sequencing used peripheral blood, collected from a patient treated with radiotherapy plus ipilimumab. Every receptor here comes from a human donor with non-small cell lung cancer who had a partial response to radiotherapy plus ipilimumab.

This clone occurred a few times. The chain carries TRBV5-1 and TRBJ2-7; TRBD2 agrees at 7 bases. This CDR3 spans 15 amino acids. The germline V gene encodes CDR1 SGHRS and CDR2 YFSETQ. V trimming: 3 bases; J trimming: 7 bases; junction bases outside the gene matches: 13. Written as DNA, the CDR3 is TGCGCCAGCAGCTCCTCACTAGCGAAGACGGAGGAGCAGTACTTC. Amino acids: CASSSSLAKTEEQYF.

The rearrangement links TRBV6-5 to TRBJ1-4; D perhaps matches TRBD1 (5 bases). Germline V CDR1 and CDR2: MNHEY, SVGAGI. This CDR3 spans 15 amino acids. V was pared by 2 bases and J by 5 bases, with 12 bases between. The DNA for the CDR3 is TGTGCCAGCAGTTACGAAGGGGCCAGGAATGAAAAACTGTTTTTT. Translating gives CASSYEGARNEKLFF.

The chain recombines TRBV7-9 with TRBJ2-5, with D perhaps matching TRBD2 (5 bases). The CDR3 consists of 15 residues. CDR1 and CDR2 from the germline V gene are SEHNR and FQNEAQ (reference sequence). V dropped 6 bases and J dropped 5 bases, with 19 bases sitting between them. The CDR3 protein is CASSLSTTGWETQYF. CDR3 DNA: TGTGCCAGCAGTCTTAGTACAACGGGGTGGGAGACCCAGTACTTC.

The chain couples TRBV19 to TRBJ1-1, with D tentatively TRBD1 (5 bases). CDR3 size: 13 residues. The V end lost 4 bases, the J end lost 4 bases, and 10 bases lay between the germline ends. Germline CDR1 reads LNHDA; CDR2 reads SQIVND (reference sequence). As DNA, the CDR3 is TGTGCCAGTAGTACAGCTAGGGGCACTGAAGCTTTCTTT. This gives the protein CASSTARGTEAFF. Full variable domain (outside the CDR3, taken from reference TRBV19 and TRBJ1-1): DGGITQSPKYLFRKEGQNVTLSCEQNLNHDAMYWYRQDPGQGLRLIYYSQIVNDFQKGDIAEGYSVSREKKESFPLTVTSAQKNPTAFYLCASSTARGTEAFFGQGTRLTVV.

V gene TRBV5-4 combines with J gene TRBJ2-1, with 9 bases identical to TRBD2. The CDR3 has 16 residues. With 4 bases clipped from V and 9 bases from J, the junction kept 14 bases outside the gene matches. Germline values: CDR1 SGHNT, CDR2 YYREEE (reference sequence). The CDR3 spells CASSPVPGTSLGEQFF. The CDR3 coding sequence is TGTGCCAGCAGCCCGGTCCCCGGGACTAGCCTGGGTGAGCAGTTCTTC. The variable domain in full, with the rest retrieved from reference TRBV5-4 and TRBJ2-1, is ETGVTQSPTHLIKTRGQQVTLRCSSQSGHNTVSWYQQALGQGPQFIFQYYREEENGRGNFPPRFSGLQFPNYSSELNVNALELDDSALYLCASSPVPGTSLGEQFFGPGTRLTVL.